The rows below give T cell receptor beta chains drawn from one sample of a study of sequential checkpoint blockade in melanoma. Generated by immunoSEQ multiplex PCR, the TCRdb table keeps only in-frame clones and is missing some. Seen here are some 40,000 clones, about 83% observed once, and the top ten hold less than 7%. Sequences were derived from CD8+ T cells sorted from blood (inferred from file names), sampled from a patient given nivolumab and ipilimumab in sequence. The source is a human donor with melanoma. The CDR3 runs from the conserved cysteine through the conserved F or W. A D gene is named only where the DNA matches it firmly. Clone size is shown for a subset of rows, as once, few, many or a class of expanded clone.

d_call clone_size j_call v_call cdr3_aa cdr3_nt
- few TRBJ1-5 TRBV27 CASSYAGGSNQPQHF TGTGCCAGCAGTTACGCGGGAGGTAGCAATCAGCCCCAGCATTTT
TRBD2 - TRBJ2-5 TRBV5-1 CASKPVGGTQETQYF TGCGCCAGCAAGCCTGTCGGGGGGACCCAAGAGACCCAGTACTTC
TRBD1 - TRBJ2-7 TRBV9 CASSARQGGGYEQYF TGTGCCAGCAGCGCCAGACAGGGGGGGGGCTACGAGCAGTACTTC
TRBD1 - TRBJ2-1 TRBV7-9 CASSLSTGENEQFF TGTGCCAGCAGCTTATCCACAGGGGAAAATGAGCAGTTCTTC
TRBD2 - TRBJ2-7 TRBV6-1 CASSDLGLASEQYF TGTGCCAGCAGTGATTTGGGACTAGCAAGCGAGCAGTACTTC
- - TRBJ1-2 TRBV29-1 CSVEEGDRHYGYTF TGCAGCGTTGAAGAGGGAGACAGGCACTATGGCTACACCTTC
- - TRBJ2-5 TRBV6-5 CASSYGEGTQYF TGTGCCAGCAGTTATGGAGAAGGGACCCAGTACTTC
TRBD1 - TRBJ2-1 TRBV28 CASRHGQGILYNEQFF TGTGCCAGCAGACATGGACAGGGCATTCTCTACAATGAGCAGTTCTTC
TRBD2 - TRBJ2-3 TRBV9 CASSVGLADTDTQYF TGTGCCAGCAGCGTAGGGCTAGCGGACACAGATACGCAGTATTTT
TRBD1 - TRBJ1-2 TRBV9 CASSSGDRVNYGYTF TGTGCCAGCAGCTCAGGGGACAGGGTGAACTATGGCTACACCTTC
TRBD2 - TRBJ2-7 TRBV7-9 CASSHLVAGYYEQYF TGTGCCAGCAGCCATCTGGTAGCGGGGTACTACGAGCAGTACTTC
- - TRBJ1-4 TRBV19 CASSIVGYRSTNEKLFF TGTGCCAGTAGTATAGTCGGTTACAGGTCGACTAATGAAAAACTGTTTTTT
TRBD2 - TRBJ2-7 TRBV6-5 CASSYGLAGVKDEQYF TGTGCCAGCAGTTACGGACTAGCGGGGGTAAAGGACGAGCAGTACTTC
TRBD1 - TRBJ1-6 TRBV13 CASSSGRRGVHNSPLHF TGTGCCAGCAGCTCGGGTCGCAGGGGGGTTCATAATTCACCCCTCCACTTT
- - TRBJ1-5 TRBV6-1 CASSEPSVF TGTGCCAGCAGTGAACCATCAGTCTTT
- - TRBJ2-7 TRBV7-6 CASSPLSETYEQYF TGTGCCAGCAGCCCTCTTAGCGAGACCTACGAGCAGTACTTC
TRBD1 - TRBJ2-7 TRBV18 CASSSTGGPYEQYF TGTGCCAGCTCCTCGACAGGGGGCCCCTACGAGCAGTACTTC
TRBD1 - TRBJ2-7 TRBV5-4 CASSFPTGDEQYF TGTGCCAGCAGCTTCCCGACAGGGGACGAGCAGTACTTC
TRBD2 - TRBJ2-7 TRBV6-1 CASSISSGLHYEQYF TGTGCCAGCAGTATTTCTAGCGGGCTTCACTACGAGCAGTACTTC
TRBD2 - TRBJ2-7 TRBV5-1 CASSSGLAAPGYEQYF TGCGCCAGCAGTTCTGGACTAGCGGCCCCTGGGTACGAGCAGTACTTC
- - TRBJ1-2 TRBV12-2 CASRLELDYGYTF TGTGCAAGTCGCTTAGAACTAGACTATGGCTACACCTTC
TRBD2 once TRBJ2-7 TRBV5-1 CASSLGLAGETGEQYF TGCGCCAGCAGCTTAGGACTAGCGGGAGAAACGGGCGAGCAGTACTTC
- few TRBJ1-2 TRBV28 CASSLGGTVYGYTF TGTGCCAGCAGTTTAGGCGGGACGGTCTATGGCTACACCTTC
TRBD1 - TRBJ2-1 TRBV12-5 CASGETGVEYNEQFF TGTGCTAGTGGCGAGACAGGGGTGGAATACAATGAGCAGTTCTTC
- - TRBJ1-4 TRBV9 CASSSGFGEKLFF TGTGCCAGCAGCTCTGGGTTCGGGGAAAAACTGTTTTTT
TRBD1 - TRBJ1-2 TRBV28 CASSFPGTALGYTF TGTGCCAGCAGTTTCCCGGGGACAGCTCTCGGCTACACCTTC
- - TRBJ1-3 TRBV6-5 CASSYEASGSGNTIYF TGTGCCAGCAGTTACGAGGCGTCGGGCTCTGGAAACACCATATATTTT
- medium-sized TRBJ2-3 TRBV28 CASTINPGDTQYF TGTGCCAGCACCATCAATCCGGGGGATACGCAGTATTTT
TRBD2 - TRBJ2-1 TRBV5-1 CASSLATSDANEQFF TGCGCCAGCAGCTTGGCGACTAGCGACGCCAATGAGCAGTTCTTC
TRBD1 - TRBJ1-1 TRBV25-1 CASSEPNRGNTEAFF TGTGCCAGCAGTGAACCGAACAGGGGAAACACTGAAGCTTTCTTT
TRBD1 - TRBJ1-1 TRBV19 CASSPGQLNTEAFF TGTGCCAGTAGCCCGGGACAGCTGAACACTGAAGCTTTCTTT
TRBD1 once TRBJ1-6 TRBV5-1 CASSTGEDNSPLHF TGCGCCAGCTCTACAGGGGAGGATAATTCACCCCTCCACTTT
TRBD1 - TRBJ2-7 TRBV5-4 CASRIRDSPYEQYF TGTGCCAGCAGGATACGGGACAGTCCCTACGAGCAGTACTTC
- - TRBJ2-7 TRBV6-5 CASSYSGAYEQYF TGTGCCAGCAGTTACTCGGGCGCATACGAGCAGTACTTC
TRBD2 - TRBJ2-3 TRBV9 CASSVGLAGGITDTQYF TGTGCCAGCAGCGTGGGACTAGCGGGAGGGATAACAGATACGCAGTATTTT
TRBD2 - TRBJ2-7 TRBV7-9 CASSPRLAGAGEQYF TGTGCCAGCAGCCCAAGACTAGCGGGAGCGGGGGAGCAGTACTTC
TRBD1 - TRBJ1-2 TRBV6-1 CASILTGSYGYTF TGTGCCAGCATCTTGACAGGGAGCTATGGCTACACCTTC
- - TRBJ1-5 TRBV7-6 CASSVTASRGPQHF TGTGCCAGCAGCGTTACCGCATCCAGGGGGCCCCAGCATTTT
- - TRBJ2-3 TRBV28 CASKLTGSTDTQYF TGTGCCAGCAAACTTACAGGAAGCACAGATACGCAGTATTTT
TRBD2 few TRBJ2-1 TRBV7-9 CASSFSGEGYNEQFF TGTGCCAGCAGCTTTTCCGGGGAGGGCTACAATGAGCAGTTCTTC
- - TRBJ2-7 TRBV11-2 CASSLGLGSSYEQYF TGTGCCAGCAGCTTAGGTCTGGGGAGCTCCTACGAGCAGTACTTC
TRBD1 - TRBJ1-2 TRBV27 CASSLSAGTGANYGYTF TGTGCCAGCAGTTTAAGCGCCGGGACAGGAGCTAACTATGGCTACACCTTC
- - TRBJ2-1 TRBV5-1 CASSLSGDDGNEQFF TGCGCCAGCAGCTTGTCCGGAGATGATGGCAATGAGCAGTTCTTC
- - TRBJ1-6 TRBV27 CASSIRDIPLPDSPLHF TGTGCCAGCAGTATCCGGGACATACCCTTACCAGATTCACCCCTCCACTTT